These 26 T cell receptor beta chains were all obtained from the same sample, sequenced in a study of cytomegalovirus exposure and HLA in healthy donors. Primers for the PCR totalled 60 Vbeta and 13 Jbeta. Some clones are missing from TCRdb's copy, which holds only in-frame ones; the method was immunoSEQ multiplex PCR. The sample includes 150,000 to 200,000 clones, about 80% of them seen just once. Material for sequencing was PBMCs. Receptors were obtained from a man younger than 40 in good health and CMV-seronegative.

J is TRBJ1-5 and V is TRBV4-1, with 9 bases lining up with TRBD1. The germline V gene has CDR1 MGHRA and CDR2 YSYEKL. The V segment lost 0 bases and the J segment 6 bases; nucleotides outside the gene matches: 3. The CDR3 is made up of 15 amino acids. CDR3 nucleotide sequence: TGCGCCAGCAGCCAAGAGGGACAGGGAAGTCAGCCCCAGCATTTT. It specifies CASSQEGQGSQPQHF.

The V and J genes are TRBV2 and TRBJ1-1; D possibly corresponds to TRBD1 (6 bases). Germline CDR1 is SNHLY and CDR2 is FYNNEI. This CDR3 comprises 13 residues. V lost 7 bases, J lost 3 bases, and 12 bases lay in between. The CDR3 sequence is CASNGQLYTEAFF. CDR3 in DNA: TGTGCCAGCAATGGACAGTTGTACACTGAAGCTTTCTTT.

Only one count was recorded for this clone. The J gene is TRBJ2-7, the V gene TRBV6-5; 8 nucleotides line up with TRBD1. CDR3 length: 14 amino acids. Per germline, CDR1 MNHEY and CDR2 SVGAGI. V dropped 7 bases and J dropped 5; count of bases not matched to a gene: 10. CDR3 protein: CASNRGTGPNEQYF. The CDR3 DNA is TGTGCCAGCAATCGGGGGACAGGACCAAACGAGCAGTACTTC.

V gene TRBV9 combines with J gene TRBJ2-7; TRBD2 is a possible D gene (5 bases). Germline CDR1 is SGDLS and CDR2 is YYNGEE. The CDR3 extends over 14 amino acids. With 3 bases removed from V and 6 bases from J, the gap between germline ends came to 16 bases. The CDR3 spells CASSETLGEREQYF. CDR3 nucleotide sequence: TGTGCCAGCAGCGAGACCCTCGGGGAGCGCGAGCAGTACTTC.

The V gene is TRBV6-5, the J gene TRBJ1-2; D unresolved. CDR3 length: 15 residues. Per germline, CDR1 MNHEY and CDR2 SVGAGI. V dropped 5 bases and J dropped 0 bases, with 13 bases sitting between them. The CDR3 DNA reads as TGTGCCAGCAGTCCCCGCGTACTTACTAACTATGGCTACACCTTC. Its protein is CASSPRVLTNYGYTF.

In nucleotides, the CDR3 is TGTGCCAGCAGCTTAGGCTCGAGAAAACAAGAGACCCAGTACTTC. Encoded protein: CASSLGSRKQETQYF. The V call is TRBV13, the J call TRBJ2-5; D gene ambiguous. Between the trimmed V and J ends, which lost 0 bases and 2 bases, there was a span of 10 bases. Germline assignment: CDR1 PRHDT and CDR2 FYEKMQ (reference sequence). The CDR3 covers 15 residues.

The V gene is TRBV6-1, the J gene TRBJ1-5, with unresolved D. CDR3 size: 15 residues. The germline V and J ends were trimmed by 1 base and 0 bases, with 7 bases remaining between them. Germline V gene sequence: CDR1 MNHNS, CDR2 SASEGT. For the CDR3, the DNA is TGTGCCAGCAGTGAAGTCGGGAATAGCAATCAGCCCCAGCATTTT. Translated: CASSEVGNSNQPQHF.

This chain links TRBV25-1 with TRBJ1-2; tentative D call: TRBD1 (6 bases). There are 14 residues in the CDR3. Germline CDR1 reads MGHDK; CDR2 reads SYGVNS. V shed 2 bases and J shed 8 bases, with 15 bases lying between them. The CDR3, as DNA: TGTGCCAGCAGTGAAAGCAGGGGAAGTCGGGGCTACACCTTC. This gives the protein CASSESRGSRGYTF.

As to this clone: At one end the junction does not follow the germline gene, possibly because of a read error. The genes are TRBV6-5 and TRBJ1-2; a weak D match, TRBD1 (5 bases). Per germline, CDR1 MNHEY and CDR2 SVGAGI. The CDR3 has 12 amino acids. CDR3 residues: CASRERNYGYTF. Here the CDR3 DNA reads TGTGCTAGCAGGGAGAGAAACTATGGCTACACCTTC.

This clone is a singleton in its sample. This rearrangement joins TRBV19 to TRBJ2-7, with 7 nucleotides matching TRBD2. CDR1 and CDR2 (germline): LNHDA, SQIVND (reference sequence). There are 15 residues in the CDR3. V shed 6 bases and J 5 bases; nucleotides not matched to a gene: 13. CDR3 sequence: CASRYGGSPLNEQYF. In nucleotides, the CDR3 is TGTGCCAGTAGATACGGCGGGAGTCCCCTAAACGAGCAGTACTTC.

This chain joins TRBV28 and TRBJ1-4; D ambiguous. V was shortened by 4 bases and J by 0 bases, with 15 bases between the two germline ends. Looked up from germline, CDR1 is MDHEN and CDR2 is SYDVKM. The CDR3 sequence is 17 residues long. This CDR3 reads CASSSMTEFATNEKLFF. The CDR3 DNA reads TGTGCCAGCAGTTCCATGACTGAGTTTGCAACTAATGAAAAACTGTTTTTT.

The chain uses TRBV6-5 and TRBJ2-7; 7 bases agree with TRBD1. The V gene end was trimmed by 5 bases and the J gene end by 2 bases; junction bases not matched to a gene: 6. CDR1 and CDR2 (germline): MNHEY, SVGAGI. The CDR3 is 14 residues long. Here the CDR3 reads CASSGSGQTYEQYF. The CDR3 DNA follows: TGTGCCAGCAGTGGATCGGGACAGACCTACGAGCAGTACTTC.

This clone has just a few counts. V and J are TRBV5-1 and TRBJ1-3; perhaps TRBD1 as D (5 bases). Germline-derived CDR1 and CDR2 are SGHRS and YFSETQ. The length of the CDR3 is 17 residues. With 3 bases removed from V and 0 bases from J, the gap between germline ends came to 16 bases. CDR3 region: CASSWGDGSSSGNTIYF. The DNA of the CDR3 is TGCGCCAGCAGCTGGGGGGACGGATCGAGCTCTGGAAACACCATATATTTT. Filled out from reference TRBV5-1 and TRBJ1-3, the complete variable domain reads KAGVTQTPRYLIKTRGQQVTLSCSPISGHRSVSWYQQTPGQGLQFLFEYFSETQRNKGNFPGRFSGRQFSNSRSEMNVSTLELGDSALYLCASSWGDGSSSGNTIYFGEGSWLTVV.

The chain is built from TRBV10-3 and TRBJ1-1; a possible D gene is TRBD1 (5 bases). This CDR3 region has 13 residues. Germline CDR1 reads ENHRY; CDR2 reads SYGVKD. V dropped 3 bases and J dropped 1 base, with 6 bases sitting between them. DNA of the CDR3: TGTGCCATCAGTGACACAGGGAACACTGAAGCTTTCTTT. Translated, it gives CAISDTGNTEAFF.

The rearrangement uses TRBV5-1 and TRBJ2-7, with D perhaps matching TRBD1 (7 bases). V dropped 4 bases and J dropped 7 bases, with 21 bases sitting between them. CDR3 length: 15 amino acids. Germline assignment: CDR1 SGHRS and CDR2 YFSETQ. The CDR3: CASSPLMGAGGEQYF. In nucleotides, the CDR3 is TGCGCCAGCAGCCCCTTGATGGGGGCAGGGGGGGAGCAGTACTTC.

The chain employs TRBV5-1 and TRBJ2-7; the match to TRBD2 covers 8 bases. With 6 bases clipped from V and 3 bases from J, the junction kept 14 bases outside the gene matches. CDR1 is SGHRS and CDR2 is YFSETQ in the germline V gene. This CDR3 is built from 16 residues. CDR3 in amino acids: CASKGRWGTRDYEQYF. The CDR3 region has the DNA TGCGCCAGCAAAGGAAGGTGGGGGACTAGGGACTACGAGCAGTACTTC. The whole variable domain, filled in from reference TRBV5-1 and TRBJ2-7, reads KAGVTQTPRYLIKTRGQQVTLSCSPISGHRSVSWYQQTPGQGLQFLFEYFSETQRNKGNFPGRFSGRQFSNSRSEMNVSTLELGDSALYLCASKGRWGTRDYEQYFGPGTRLTVT.

The chain combines TRBV25-1 with TRBJ2-1, with TRBD2 identical over 10 bases. The CDR3 is 17 amino acids. From germline, CDR1 is MGHDK and CDR2 SYGVNS. Trimming at V came to 3 bases and at J to 9 bases, leaving 14 bases not matched to a gene. The CDR3 coding sequence is TGTGCCAGCAGTGAGGACAGGTCTCTAGCGGGAGTTCGTGAGCAGTTCTTC. It codes for CASSEDRSLAGVREQFF.

CDR3 sequence reads: CASSEEGQGSPLHF. For the CDR3, the DNA is TGTGCCAGCAGTGAAGAGGGGCAGGGGTCACCCCTCCACTTT. The V call is TRBV6-4, the J call TRBJ1-6, with D perhaps TRBD1 (6 bases). V dropped 3 bases and J dropped 10 bases, with 13 bases sitting between them. The CDR3 is 14 amino acids. Germline values: CDR1 MRHNA, CDR2 SNTAGT.

The V and J genes are TRBV7-9 and TRBJ2-5; 10 bases match TRBD1. The J call may be incorrect, as the DNA end agrees better with TRBJ2-7. The CDR3 sequence is 15 residues long. CDR1 and CDR2 (germline): SEHNR, FQNEAQ (reference sequence). CDR3 residues: CASSSYGTGAYEQYF. As DNA, the CDR3 is TGTGCCAGCAGCTCGTACGGGACAGGGGCCTACGAGCAGTACTTC.

This chain uses TRBV15 with TRBJ2-3; a possible D gene is TRBD1 (6 bases). Deletions cut 8 bases from V and 0 bases from J, with 9 bases between. CDR1 is LNHNV and CDR2 is YYDKDF in the germline V gene (reference sequence). The CDR3 covers 13 residues. The CDR3 region is CATRTASTDTQYF. The CDR3 DNA reads as TGTGCCACCCGGACAGCTAGCACAGATACGCAGTATTTT.

The chain carries TRBV27 and TRBJ2-1; 10 bases line up with TRBD1. The V segment lost 1 base and the J segment 3 bases; nucleotides outside the gene matches: 3. Germline CDR1 reads MNHEY; CDR2 reads SMNVEV (reference sequence). The CDR3 extends over 16 amino acids. The DNA for the CDR3 is TGTGCCAGCAGTTTATGGGGGACAGGGGTCTACAATGAGCAGTTCTTC. Translated: CASSLWGTGVYNEQFF.

The gene calls are TRBV5-5 and TRBJ2-7; 8 bases are shared with TRBD1. The CDR3 has 14 residues. Germline-derived CDR1 and CDR2 are SGHKS and YYEKEE (reference sequence). The J segment lost 0 bases and the V segment lost 3 bases, leaving 2 bases of the junction unmatched. The CDR3 loop reads CASSYTGGSYEQYF. In DNA, the CDR3 is TGTGCCAGCAGCTATACAGGGGGCTCCTACGAGCAGTACTTC.

V gene TRBV6-6 combines with J gene TRBJ1-5; a possible D gene is TRBD1 (6 bases). V was pared by 2 bases and J by 6 bases, with 17 bases between. Germline CDR1 reads MNHNY; CDR2 reads SVGAGI (reference sequence). The length of the CDR3 is 16 residues. CDR3 sequence: CASSYASGEYGQPQHF. DNA of the CDR3: TGTGCCAGCAGTTACGCTTCAGGGGAATACGGTCAGCCCCAGCATTTT.

The chain couples TRBV1 to TRBJ2-5; the listed D gene, TRBD2, was not tested against the DNA. TRBV1 is a pseudogene segment. This CDR3 spans 15 amino acids. The CDR3 is CTSRHEVGNQETQYF. The CDR3 DNA is TGCACCAGCAGACACGAGGTCGGTAACCAAGAGACCCAGTACTTC.

The chain is built from TRBV29-1 and TRBJ2-7; possibly TRBD1 for D (5 bases). The germline V and J ends were trimmed by 7 bases and 0 bases, with 13 bases remaining between them. The CDR3 runs 13 residues. In germline, CDR1 is SQVTM, CDR2 ANQGSEA. CDR3 amino acids: CSAQGAFSYEQYF. The DNA of the CDR3 is TGCAGCGCCCAAGGGGCGTTCTCCTACGAGCAGTACTTC.

This clone was seen only a few times. V gene TRBV11-2 combines with J gene TRBJ2-1, with a possible D match to TRBD2 (5 bases). The CDR3 runs to 17 residues. Per germline, CDR1 SGHAT and CDR2 FQNNGV. Trimming pared 5 bases from V and 0 bases from J, leaving 17 bases between. The chain's CDR3 is CASSDTSYRSSYNEQFF. Written as DNA, the CDR3 is TGTGCCAGCAGCGATACTAGTTATCGGAGCTCCTACAATGAGCAGTTCTTC.